The 24 T cell receptor beta chains below come from one sample, sequenced in a study of blood T cell repertoires in COVID-19. TCRdb's copy holds only in-frame clones and misses some; the assay was immunoSEQ multiplex PCR. This table holds approximately 210,000 clones, around 87% found once. The sample comprised PBMCs or T cells enriched from blood (not recorded which). Receptors were obtained from a man in his thirties or forties in a cohort exposed to, infected with or recovered from COVID-19 (not recorded which).

The chain links TRBV27 to TRBJ1-2; TRBD1 matches at 9 bases. The J segment lost 5 bases and the V segment lost 3 bases, leaving 4 bases of the junction unmatched. This CDR3 is 14 amino acids long. CDR1 is MNHEY and CDR2 is SMNVEV in the germline V gene (reference sequence). The CDR3 loop is CASSFTGGAYGYTF. For the CDR3, the DNA is TGTGCCAGCAGTTTCACAGGGGGCGCTTATGGCTACACCTTC.

This chain connects TRBV5-1 to TRBJ2-2; 8 bases line up with TRBD2. The J segment lost 4 bases and the V segment lost 2 bases, leaving 4 bases of the junction unmatched. This CDR3 region has 15 residues. In germline, CDR1 is SGHRS, CDR2 YFSETQ. CDR3 sequence (DNA): TGCGCCAGCAGCTTACTAGCGGAGGGCACCGGGGAGCTGTTTTTT. Translating gives CASSLLAEGTGELFF.

V is TRBV7-9 and J is TRBJ1-3, with D uncertain. In germline, CDR1 is SEHNR, CDR2 FQNEAQ (reference sequence). The CDR3 length is 17 residues. V was shortened by 5 bases and J by 0 bases, with 17 bases between the two germline ends. This CDR3 is CASSPLRILYSGNTIYF. The CDR3 coding sequence is TGTGCCAGCAGCCCACTGCGGATTCTCTACTCTGGAAACACCATATATTTT.

V gene TRBV13 combines with J gene TRBJ1-2; D not resolved. Trimming removed 1 base from V and 1 base from J, with 10 bases in between. In germline, CDR1 is PRHDT, CDR2 FYEKMQ (reference sequence). CDR3 length equals 15 residues. DNA of the CDR3: TGTGCCAGCAGCTTAGTGTCAGTATTTAACTATGGCTACACCTTC. This sequence encodes CASSLVSVFNYGYTF.

This clone was seen only a few times. DNA of the CDR3: TGTGCCAGCAGTTTGGGACAGGGCTACGAGCAGTACTTC. This translates into CASSLGQGYEQYF. This chain links TRBV28 with TRBJ2-7; 9 nucleotides align to TRBD1. Germline loops: CDR1 MDHEN, CDR2 SYDVKM. J gave up 3 bases and V 3 bases, and 0 bases lay outside the gene matches. The CDR3 has 13 amino acids.

This chain joins TRBV6-5 and TRBJ1-1; no reliable D call. The CDR3 has 14 amino acids. In germline, CDR1 is MNHEY, CDR2 SVGAGI. Trimming took off 8 bases at V and 4 bases at J, with 17 bases between the two ends. CDR3 sequence (DNA): TGTGCCAGCGGTTCATCCAGGTGGATCACTGAAGCTTTCTTT. The encoded protein is CASGSSRWITEAFF.

This clone appeared once. V usage is TRBV3-1 (or the pseudogene TRBV3-2) and J usage is TRBJ2-7; weak D call: TRBD1 (5 bases). The V end lost 1 base, the J end lost 3 bases, and 13 bases lay between the germline ends. The germline CDR1 and CDR2 sequences are LGHDT and YNNKEL (reference sequence). The CDR3 covers 15 residues. CDR3 sequence reads: CASSQGRALNYEQYF. The DNA of the CDR3 is TGTGCCAGCAGCCAAGGCAGGGCCCTGAACTACGAGCAGTACTTC.

The rearrangement joins TRBV19 to TRBJ1-1; D is unresolved. This CDR3 contains 13 residues. V lost 3 bases to trimming and J lost 0 bases, with 5 bases between them. Germline CDR1 LNHDA, CDR2 SQIVND (reference sequence). The CDR3 region has the DNA TGTGCCAGTAGTATGTCTCTGAACACTGAAGCTTTCTTT. It translates to CASSMSLNTEAFF.

This clone was recorded only once. The J gene is TRBJ2-3, the V gene TRBV9; TRBD1 aligns across 7 bases. The germline CDR1 and CDR2 sequences are SGDLS and YYNGEE. V gave up 4 bases and J gave up 6 bases; unmatched junction bases: 5. This CDR3 spans 13 amino acids. This chain's CDR3 is CASSLQDRDTQYF. The CDR3, as DNA: TGTGCCAGCAGCCTACAGGACAGGGATACGCAGTATTTT.

The chain couples TRBV7-6 to TRBJ1-2; D is perhaps TRBD1 (6 bases). Looked up from germline, CDR1 is SGHVS and CDR2 is FNYEAQ. V was cut by 6 bases and J by 7 bases, with 9 bases left in between. The CDR3 contains 11 residues. CDR3 region: CASSPGVGYTF. DNA for the CDR3: TGTGCCAGCAGTCCAGGGGTTGGCTACACCTTC.

This sequence joins TRBV28 and TRBJ1-1; the D gene is possibly TRBD1 (5 bases). Per the germline V gene, CDR1 is MDHEN and CDR2 is SYDVKM. V lost 5 bases, J lost 11 bases, and 21 bases lay in between. This CDR3 contains 14 residues. The CDR3 region is CASSMTSAGRGAFF. In nucleotides, the CDR3 is TGTGCCAGCAGTATGACGTCCGCCGGGCGGGGGGCTTTCTTT.

The chain couples TRBV5-1 to TRBJ2-1, with D perhaps TRBD2 (5 bases). Germline CDR1 reads SGHRS; CDR2 reads YFSETQ. The V gene lost 4 bases and the J gene lost 2 bases, with 13 bases spanning the gap. This CDR3 comprises 15 residues. CDR3 protein: CASSRARRTYNEQFF. The CDR3 DNA follows: TGCGCCAGCAGCCGGGCTAGGAGGACCTACAATGAGCAGTTCTTC.

The rearrangement uses TRBV9 and TRBJ1-5, with D possibly being TRBD1 (5 bases). Looked up from germline, CDR1 is SGDLS and CDR2 is YYNGEE. This CDR3 contains 14 residues. V was pared by 5 bases and J by 2 bases, with 11 bases between. The CDR3 loop reads CASSRGQGNQPQHF. The CDR3 nucleotides are TGTGCCAGCAGTCGAGGACAAGGCAATCAGCCCCAGCATTTT. Complete variable domain (other parts from reference TRBV9 and TRBJ1-5): DSGVTQTPKHLITATGQRVTLRCSPRSGDLSVYWYQQSLDQGLQFLIQYYNGEERAKGNILERFSAQQFPDLHSELNLSSLELGDSALYFCASSRGQGNQPQHFGDGTRLSIL.

The rearrangement uses TRBV5-1 and TRBJ2-3, with a tentative D call TRBD2 (6 bases). Germline V lookup: CDR1 SGHRS, CDR2 YFSETQ. Trimming shortened V by 8 bases and J by 2 bases, and 15 bases separated the two germline ends. The CDR3 contains 14 residues. The CDR3 region has the DNA TGCGCCAGTCTTAGCGGAGACTACACAGATACGCAGTATTTT. Translation: CASLSGDYTDTQYF.

In its sample, this clone was seen once. V gene TRBV6-5 combines with J gene TRBJ1-1; TRBD1 might be the D (5 bases). The CDR3 consists of 15 residues. V lost 0 bases to trimming and J lost 0 bases, with 8 bases between them. Germline values: CDR1 MNHEY, CDR2 SVGAGI. CDR3 in DNA: TGTGCCAGCAGTTACTCTTCAGGGATGAACACTGAAGCTTTCTTT. Translated, it gives CASSYSSGMNTEAFF.

CDR3: CASSPPTSRYNEQFF. DNA for the CDR3: TGTGCCAGCAGCCCCCCGACTAGCCGCTACAATGAGCAGTTCTTC. The rearrangement links TRBV27 to TRBJ2-1; 7 bases are a match to TRBD2. The germline V gene has CDR1 MNHEY and CDR2 SMNVEV (reference sequence). Trimming at V came to 6 bases and at J to 3 bases, leaving 8 bases not matched to a gene. The CDR3 loop spans 15 amino acids.

This clone has more than one count but fewer than ten. The chain combines TRBV5-1 with TRBJ2-5; D unclear. With 0 bases removed from V and 2 bases from J, the gap between germline ends came to 11 bases. Germline lookup yields CDR1 SGHRS and CDR2 YFSETQ. The CDR3 runs 15 residues. CDR3 residues: CASSLVGGPQETQYF. Here the CDR3 DNA reads TGCGCCAGCAGCTTGGTTGGCGGTCCGCAAGAGACCCAGTACTTC.

The V call is TRBV7-2, the J call TRBJ2-7; TRBD1 matches at 7 bases. Germline V gene lookup returns CDR1 SGHTA and CDR2 FQGNSA. Losses at the gene ends were 5 bases for V and 2 bases for J; bases not matched to a gene: 9. The CDR3 has 15 amino acids. The CDR3 here is CASSRDRVRAYEQYF. The CDR3 DNA is TGTGCCAGCAGCAGGGACAGAGTCCGGGCCTACGAGCAGTACTTC.

The chain carries TRBV24-1 and TRBJ2-7; the match to TRBD1 covers 8 bases. The ends lost 4 bases at V and 3 bases at J; junction bases unmatched: 13. The CDR3 has 17 residues. The V gene's germline CDR1 is KGHDR and CDR2 SFDVKD. The CDR3 sequence: CATSDRSPGQAGYEQYF. For the CDR3, the DNA is TGTGCCACCAGTGACCGATCCCCGGGACAGGCGGGCTACGAGCAGTACTTC.

This chain joins TRBV7-8 and TRBJ2-7; 7 bases line up with TRBD1. From germline, CDR1 is SGHVS and CDR2 FQNEAQ. Losses at the gene ends were 1 base for V and 3 bases for J; bases not matched to a gene: 6. This CDR3 has 15 amino acids. This CDR3 is CASSLEATGLYEQYF. The CDR3 DNA follows: TGTGCCAGCAGCTTAGAAGCGACAGGGCTCTACGAGCAGTACTTC.

The CDR3 reads CASIREPSYNEQFF. As DNA, the CDR3 is TGCGCCAGCATACGGGAGCCCTCCTACAATGAGCAGTTCTTC. The rearrangement joins TRBV5-1 to TRBJ2-1; tentative D call: TRBD2 (6 bases). CDR1 SGHRS and CDR2 YFSETQ come from the germline V gene. This CDR3 has 14 amino acids. The germline V and J ends were trimmed by 6 bases and 0 bases, with 10 bases remaining between them.

The chain has TRBV7-2 and TRBJ1-1, with TRBD1 matching 7 bases. J lost 1 base, V lost 4 bases, and 6 bases had no gene match. Germline CDR1 and CDR2: SGHTA and FQGNSA. The CDR3 sequence is 15 residues long. CDR3 sequence (DNA): TGTGCCAGCAGCTACGACAGGGCTGCGAACACTGAAGCTTTCTTT. Translating gives CASSYDRAANTEAFF.

This clone was detected once. The J gene is TRBJ2-7, the V gene TRBV7-2; 9 bases match TRBD2. The CDR3 has 15 amino acids. Germline V gene sequence: CDR1 SGHTA, CDR2 FQGNSA. V dropped 5 bases and J dropped 4; count of bases not matched to a gene: 9. As DNA, the CDR3 is TGTGCCAGCAGCAAGAGCCCCCTAGCGGGATACGAGCAGTACTTC. Its protein product is CASSKSPLAGYEQYF.

The V gene is TRBV6-5, the J gene TRBJ2-1, with a tentative D call TRBD2 (5 bases). V dropped 2 bases and J dropped 6 bases, with 5 bases sitting between them. The germline V gene has CDR1 MNHEY and CDR2 SVGAGI. This CDR3 contains 12 residues. The CDR3 DNA reads TGTGCCAGCAGTTACGCGGGCAATGAGCAGTTCTTC. This codes for CASSYAGNEQFF.